Listed below are T cell receptor beta chains from one sample, sequenced in a study of cytomegalovirus exposure and HLA in healthy donors. Only in-frame clones appear in the TCRdb table, and some are missing; sequencing was by immunoSEQ multiplex PCR. The table records 170,000 or so clones, 77% of them present only once. Material: PBMCs. The receptors stem from a young woman in good health and CMV-seropositive. Each CDR3 is given with its conserved first and last residue. The order of the fields is V gene, clone size, J gene, D gene, CDR3 DNA, CDR3 protein. D genes are given only for firm matches. Expanded clones get a size class; other rows say once, few or many, or leave the size out.

v_call: TRBV15
clone_size: few
j_call: TRBJ1-1
d_call: NA
cdr3_nt: TGTGCCACCATCCGTGGGGCAGCGAACACTGAAGCTTTCTTT
cdr3_aa: CATIRGAANTEAFF

v_call: TRBV11-2
clone_size: NA
j_call: TRBJ2-3
d_call: NA
cdr3_nt: TGTGCCAGCAGACTCCTCAGCGGTTCTAGCACAGATACGCAGTATTTT
cdr3_aa: CASRLLSGSSTDTQYF

v_call: TRBV28
clone_size: NA
j_call: TRBJ1-1
d_call: TRBD1
cdr3_nt: TGTGCCAGCAGGTCTGACAGGGCAGCTTTCTTT
cdr3_aa: CASRSDRAAFF

v_call: TRBV11-3
clone_size: few
j_call: TRBJ2-3
d_call: TRBD2
cdr3_nt: TGTGCCAGCAGCCTGACGTTATGGGGGACTAGCGGGAGAGTATCAGATACGCAGTATTTT
cdr3_aa: CASSLTLWGTSGRVSDTQYF

v_call: TRBV30
clone_size: NA
j_call: TRBJ2-2
d_call: NA
cdr3_nt: TGTGCCTGGAAAGTGGGAGCGGTGACCGGGGAGCTGTTTTTT
cdr3_aa: CAWKVGAVTGELFF

v_call: TRBV6-6
clone_size: few
j_call: TRBJ2-1
d_call: TRBD2
cdr3_nt: TGTGCCAGCAAGGCGGGAGGGCGGGCCTACAATGAGCAGTTCTTC
cdr3_aa: CASKAGGRAYNEQFF

v_call: TRBV28
clone_size: NA
j_call: TRBJ1-1
d_call: NA
cdr3_nt: TGTGCCAGCAGTTTAGGGCAGAACACTGAAGCTTTCTTT
cdr3_aa: CASSLGQNTEAFF

v_call: TRBV11-2
clone_size: NA
j_call: TRBJ2-7
d_call: NA
cdr3_nt: TGTGCCAGCAGCTTAGGCGTGGGGCTCAGGGGCGAGCAGTACTTC
cdr3_aa: CASSLGVGLRGEQYF

v_call: TRBV7-2
clone_size: NA
j_call: TRBJ1-2
d_call: NA
cdr3_nt: TGTGCCAGCAGCTCAGCCCTCTATGGCTACACCTTC
cdr3_aa: CASSSALYGYTF

v_call: TRBV5-1
clone_size: once
j_call: TRBJ2-7
d_call: NA
cdr3_nt: TGCGCCAGCAGCCCCCTAGGCGGTACCTACGAGCAGTACTTC
cdr3_aa: CASSPLGGTYEQYF

v_call: TRBV28
clone_size: few
j_call: TRBJ2-7
d_call: TRBD2
cdr3_nt: TGTGCCAGCAGTCAAGCGGGAGGCCCGAATTACGAGCAGTACTTC
cdr3_aa: CASSQAGGPNYEQYF

v_call: TRBV5-6
clone_size: few
j_call: TRBJ2-1
d_call: TRBD2
cdr3_nt: TGTGCCAGCTCCTTTGGGACTAGCGGGATTCGACGAGGCAATGAGCAGTTCTTC
cdr3_aa: CASSFGTSGIRRGNEQFF

v_call: TRBV7-2
clone_size: NA
j_call: TRBJ2-3
d_call: NA
cdr3_nt: TGTGCCAGCAGCGCCAGGGTCTTAGAAACAGATACGCAGTATTTT
cdr3_aa: CASSARVLETDTQYF

v_call: TRBV5-1
clone_size: NA
j_call: TRBJ1-5
d_call: NA
cdr3_nt: TGCGCCAGCAGCTTGGGCGTGCAGGGTAGCAATCAGCCCCAGCATTTT
cdr3_aa: CASSLGVQGSNQPQHF

v_call: TRBV5-1
clone_size: once
j_call: TRBJ2-7
d_call: TRBD1
cdr3_nt: TGCGCCAGCAGCTTGGAAGGGGGCTTATACGAGCAGTACTTC
cdr3_aa: CASSLEGGLYEQYF

v_call: TRBV6-5
clone_size: NA
j_call: TRBJ1-1
d_call: NA
cdr3_nt: TGTGCCAGCAGTTATATCGGGAACACTGAAGCTTTCTTT
cdr3_aa: CASSYIGNTEAFF

v_call: TRBV5-1
clone_size: NA
j_call: TRBJ2-7
d_call: TRBD1
cdr3_nt: TGCGCCAGCAGCGTACAGACAGGGCCCTACGAGCAGTACTTC
cdr3_aa: CASSVQTGPYEQYF

v_call: TRBV6-6
clone_size: NA
j_call: TRBJ1-5
d_call: NA
cdr3_nt: TGTGCCAGCAGCCCTGGTCGGTATAGCAATCAGCCCCAGCATTTT
cdr3_aa: CASSPGRYSNQPQHF

v_call: TRBV4-3
clone_size: NA
j_call: TRBJ2-7
d_call: TRBD2
cdr3_nt: TGCGCCAGCAGCCAAGTCTCTAGCGGGACCTACGAGCAGTACTTC
cdr3_aa: CASSQVSSGTYEQYF

v_call: TRBV18
clone_size: NA
j_call: TRBJ2-2
d_call: TRBD2
cdr3_nt: TGTGCCAGCTCACCAATTAAGATTAGCGGGAGCTACACCGGGGAGCTGTTTTTT
cdr3_aa: CASSPIKISGSYTGELFF

v_call: TRBV18
clone_size: once
j_call: TRBJ1-1
d_call: NA
cdr3_nt: TGTGCCAGCTCCTACGTCGGGGGGCATACTGAAGCTTTCTTT
cdr3_aa: CASSYVGGHTEAFF

v_call: TRBV5-6
clone_size: NA
j_call: TRBJ2-1
d_call: TRBD1
cdr3_nt: TGTGCCAGCAGCTTGTGGGCTCTAAACGCGTGGGACAGTTATGAGCAGTTCTTC
cdr3_aa: CASSLWALNAWDSYEQFF

v_call: TRBV11-3
clone_size: NA
j_call: TRBJ2-3
d_call: NA
cdr3_nt: TGTGCCAGCAGCTTAGAGCCAGGGATCACAGATACGCAGTATTTT
cdr3_aa: CASSLEPGITDTQYF

v_call: TRBV19
clone_size: NA
j_call: TRBJ2-2
d_call: TRBD1
cdr3_nt: TGTGCCAGTAGTGCATGGTTCGGGACAGGTGAAGTGGAGCTGTTTTTT
cdr3_aa: CASSAWFGTGEVELFF

v_call: TRBV5-1
clone_size: NA
j_call: TRBJ2-1
d_call: NA
cdr3_nt: TGCGCCAGCAGCTTGGAGTACGGGAACAATGAGCAGTTCTTC
cdr3_aa: CASSLEYGNNEQFF

v_call: TRBV5-1
clone_size: NA
j_call: TRBJ2-5
d_call: NA
cdr3_nt: TGCGCCAGCAGCTTAACCCCGGGAGATACAGAGACCCAGTACTTC
cdr3_aa: CASSLTPGDTETQYF

v_call: TRBV18
clone_size: NA
j_call: TRBJ2-3
d_call: TRBD2
cdr3_nt: TGTGCCAGCTCACCACTGTCGGGACTAGCGGGCCGTGATACGCAGTATTTT
cdr3_aa: CASSPLSGLAGRDTQYF

v_call: TRBV5-1
clone_size: NA
j_call: TRBJ1-1
d_call: TRBD1
cdr3_nt: TGCGCCAGCAGCCCGAGGACAGGGAGGGAGGGCACTGAAGCTTTCTTT
cdr3_aa: CASSPRTGREGTEAFF

v_call: TRBV19
clone_size: NA
j_call: TRBJ1-2
d_call: TRBD1
cdr3_nt: TGTGCCAGTAGCACGGGACAGAACAAATATGGCTACACCTTC
cdr3_aa: CASSTGQNKYGYTF

v_call: TRBV10-2
clone_size: NA
j_call: TRBJ2-7
d_call: NA
cdr3_nt: TGCGCCAGCAGTGAGTCCTTCTACGAGCAGTACTTC
cdr3_aa: CASSESFYEQYF

v_call: TRBV29-1
clone_size: once
j_call: TRBJ1-5
d_call: NA
cdr3_nt: TGCAGCGTTGGACAGGATCAGCCCCAGCATTTT
cdr3_aa: CSVGQDQPQHF

v_call: TRBV5-1
clone_size: NA
j_call: TRBJ2-7
d_call: TRBD1
cdr3_nt: TGCGCCAGCAGCTGGGGGACAGGGGGCTTCGAGCAGTACTTC
cdr3_aa: CASSWGTGGFEQYF